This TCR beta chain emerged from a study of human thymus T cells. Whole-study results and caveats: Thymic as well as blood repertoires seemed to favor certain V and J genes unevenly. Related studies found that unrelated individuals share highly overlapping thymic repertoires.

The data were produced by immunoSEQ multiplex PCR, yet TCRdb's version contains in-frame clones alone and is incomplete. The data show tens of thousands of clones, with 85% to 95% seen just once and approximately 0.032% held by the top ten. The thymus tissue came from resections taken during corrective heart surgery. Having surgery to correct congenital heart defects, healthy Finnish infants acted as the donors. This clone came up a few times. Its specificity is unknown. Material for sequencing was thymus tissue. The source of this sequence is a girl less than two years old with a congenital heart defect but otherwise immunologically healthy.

The CDR3 nucleotides read TGCGCCAGCAGCCAAGTACTCCGAGGGAACGACTATGGCTACACCTTC. This gives the protein CASSQVLRGNDYGYTF. The chain uses TRBV4-1 and TRBJ1-2, with unresolved D. Looked up from germline, CDR1 is MGHRA and CDR2 is YSYEKL. The length of the CDR3 is 16 residues. Trimming removed 1 base from V and 3 bases from J, with 15 bases in between.